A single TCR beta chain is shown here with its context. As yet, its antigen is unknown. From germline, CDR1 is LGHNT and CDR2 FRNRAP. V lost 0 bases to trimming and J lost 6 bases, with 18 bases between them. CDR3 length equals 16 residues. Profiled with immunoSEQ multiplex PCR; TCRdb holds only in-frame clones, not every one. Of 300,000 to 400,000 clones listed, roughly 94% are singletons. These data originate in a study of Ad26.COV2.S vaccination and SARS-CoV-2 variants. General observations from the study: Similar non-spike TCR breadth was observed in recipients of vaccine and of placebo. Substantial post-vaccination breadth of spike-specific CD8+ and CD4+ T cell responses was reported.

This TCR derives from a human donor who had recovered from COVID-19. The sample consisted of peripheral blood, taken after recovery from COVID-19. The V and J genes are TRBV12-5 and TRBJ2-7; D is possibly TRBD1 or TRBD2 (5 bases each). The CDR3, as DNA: TGTGCTAGTGGTTTGGTATTGGGGGACCCTGGGTCCGAGCAGTACTTC. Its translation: CASGLVLGDPGSEQYF. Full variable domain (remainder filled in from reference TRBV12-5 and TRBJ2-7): DARVTQTPRHKVTEMGQEVTMRCQPILGHNTVFWYRQTMMQGLELLAYFRNRAPLDDSGMPKDRFSAEMPDATLATLKIQPSEPRDSAVYFCASGLVLGDPGSEQYFGPGTRLTVT.